Below, 20 T cell receptor beta chains from the same sample are listed, as sequenced in a study of blood T cell repertoires in COVID-19. Repertoires were generated with immunoSEQ multiplex PCR, while TCRdb's copy carries only in-frame clones and drops some. Among some 48,000 clones, 82% were seen once, and the ten largest hold about 14%. Sequenced material: peripheral blood. These receptors all come from a human donor with acute or convalescent COVID-19. The donor label of this sample is uncertain.

The chain has TRBV19 and TRBJ2-5, with 7 bases matching TRBD2. Germline V gene sequence: CDR1 LNHDA, CDR2 SQIVND (reference sequence). Losses at the gene ends were 5 bases for V and 3 bases for J; bases not matched to a gene: 9. The CDR3 consists of 15 residues. The CDR3: CASSRMAGAKETQYF. CDR3 bases: TGTGCCAGTAGTCGTATGGCGGGAGCAAAAGAGACCCAGTACTTC.

V gene TRBV28 combines with J gene TRBJ1-2, with 9 bases identical to TRBD1. The V gene end was trimmed by 4 bases and the J gene end by 1 base; junction bases not matched to a gene: 4. The CDR3 covers 15 residues. CDR1 is MDHEN, CDR2 SYDVKM, per germline. The CDR3 DNA sequence: TGTGCCAGCAGTTCCGGACAGGGGAATAACTATGGCTACACCTTC. This encodes CASSSGQGNNYGYTF.

V gene TRBV3-1 (or the pseudogene TRBV3-2) combines with J gene TRBJ1-3, with D unclear. The V end lost 5 bases, the J end lost 0 bases, and 11 bases lay between the germline ends. The CDR3 length is 15 residues. Germline V gives CDR1 LGHDT, CDR2 YNNKEL (reference sequence). CDR3 coding DNA: TGTGCCAGCAGCGCACACCGAATCTCTGGAAACACCATATATTTT. Translation gives CASSAHRISGNTIYF.

The V gene is TRBV29-1, the J gene TRBJ1-2; D is possibly TRBD1 (6 bases). The germline CDR1 and CDR2 sequences are SQVTM and ANQGSEA. The CDR3 spans 15 residues. V was cut by 6 bases and J by 4 bases, with 21 bases left in between. The CDR3 loop reads CSVLKQGDTRYGYTF. The CDR3 bases are TGCAGCGTGCTCAAACAGGGAGATACGCGCTATGGCTACACCTTC.

This clone was seen a single time. This chain links TRBV27 with TRBJ1-1; 7 bases fit TRBD1. Trimming at V came to 5 bases and at J to 1 base, leaving 4 bases not matched to a gene. This CDR3 is 14 amino acids long. Germline V lookup: CDR1 MNHEY, CDR2 SMNVEV (reference sequence). CDR3: CASSTGVGNTEAFF. The DNA for the CDR3 is TGTGCCAGCAGTACAGGGGTGGGGAACACTGAAGCTTTCTTT.

The chain has TRBV7-6 and TRBJ1-5; D is possibly TRBD1 (6 bases). Trimming left V 3 bases short and J 6 bases short, with 12 bases between. The CDR3 runs 14 residues. CDR1 is SGHVS and CDR2 is FNYEAQ in the germline V gene. The CDR3 DNA reads as TGTGCCAGCAGCTTCGACCAGGGGATTCAGCCCCAGCATTTT. Amino acids: CASSFDQGIQPQHF. The variable domain in full, with the rest retrieved from reference TRBV7-6 and TRBJ1-5, is GAGVSQSPRYKVTKRGQDVALRCDPISGHVSLYWYRQALGQGPEFLTYFNYEAQQDKSGLPNDRFSAERPEGSISTLTIQRTEQRDSAMYRCASSFDQGIQPQHFGDGTRLSIL.

This chain uses TRBV6-5 with TRBJ2-7; TRBD1 matches at 10 bases. The germline V gene has CDR1 MNHEY and CDR2 SVGAGI. J lost 3 bases, V lost 9 bases, and 11 bases had no gene match. The CDR3 runs to 15 residues. CDR3 region: CASGGTGALIYEQYF. The CDR3 DNA reads TGTGCCAGTGGGGGGACAGGGGCGCTGATCTACGAGCAGTACTTC.

This clone was observed a handful of times. The V and J genes are TRBV10-1 and TRBJ2-7; possible D gene TRBD1, 5 bases. Per germline, CDR1 WNHNN and CDR2 SYGVQD (reference sequence). The CDR3 sequence is 13 residues long. Trimming took 7 bases from V and 1 from J, leaving 11 bases between them. In DNA, the CDR3 is TGCGCCAGCAAACGCAGGACATCCTACGAGCAGTACTTC. Its translation: CASKRRTSYEQYF.

This clone was seen a handful of times. This chain connects TRBV11-3 to TRBJ2-2, with TRBD2 as a possible D gene (7 bases). V gave up 5 bases and J gave up 4 bases, with 20 bases separating them. The CDR3 consists of 17 residues. Looked up from germline, CDR1 is SGHNT and CDR2 is YENEEA. CDR3 loop: CASSDGIGGLFTGELFF. DNA for the CDR3: TGTGCCAGCAGCGATGGGATCGGGGGGCTTTTCACCGGGGAGCTGTTTTTT.

This CDR3 is CASSVVSTSYEQYF. CDR3 nucleotides: TGTGCCAGCAGCGTAGTAAGCACCTCCTACGAGCAGTACTTC. The chain carries TRBV9 and TRBJ2-7; D unclear. Germline values: CDR1 SGDLS, CDR2 YYNGEE. V was shortened by 0 bases and J by 0 bases, with 7 bases between the two germline ends. The CDR3 length is 14 residues.

The chain uses TRBV6-6 and TRBJ1-4, with a weak D call TRBD1 (5 bases). Per the germline V gene, CDR1 is MNHNY and CDR2 is SVGAGI (reference sequence). The V and J ends lost 6 bases and 3 bases respectively, with 14 bases between them. The CDR3 has 15 residues. The CDR3 protein is CASRWRGMANEKLFF. CDR3 nucleotide sequence: TGTGCCAGCAGGTGGAGGGGTATGGCTAATGAAAAACTGTTTTTT.

V and J are TRBV10-2 and TRBJ2-3; D gene unclear. In germline, CDR1 is WSHSY, CDR2 SAAADI. Trimming stripped 3 bases from V and 2 bases from J, with 12 bases between. The CDR3 totals 15 residues. As DNA, the CDR3 is TGCGCCAGCAGTGATAGGCCCGGGTCCACAGATACGCAGTATTTT. It encodes CASSDRPGSTDTQYF.

The V and J genes are TRBV18 and TRBJ1-2; TRBD1 aligns across 7 bases. The length of the CDR3 is 15 residues. Unmatched junction bases numbered 15, after V lost 4 bases and J lost 10 bases. Germline loops: CDR1 KGHSH, CDR2 LQKENI. In DNA form, the CDR3 reads TGTGCCAGCTCACAATCGGCAGGGGGATCTATGGCCTACACCTTC. It translates to CASSQSAGGSMAYTF.

This clone was observed a handful of times. This chain connects TRBV11-3 to TRBJ2-1; possible D gene TRBD1, 6 bases. Trimming shortened V by 6 bases and J by 0 bases, and 12 bases separated the two germline ends. The CDR3 contains 15 residues. Germline V CDR1 and CDR2: SGHNT, YENEEA. The CDR3 DNA sequence: TGTGCCAGCAGACATGGACAGAGCTCCTACAATGAGCAGTTCTTC. It codes for CASRHGQSSYNEQFF.

The chain links TRBV6-5 to TRBJ1-1, with 11 nucleotides matching TRBD1. The V segment lost 1 base and the J segment 4 bases; nucleotides outside the gene matches: 2. Germline V gene sequence: CDR1 MNHEY, CDR2 SVGAGI. The CDR3 is 15 amino acids. The CDR3 spells CASSYFGTGGTEAFF. In nucleotides, the CDR3 is TGTGCCAGCAGTTACTTCGGGACAGGGGGCACTGAAGCTTTCTTT.

The chain combines TRBV18 with TRBJ2-5; D call uncertain. Germline CDR1 reads KGHSH; CDR2 reads LQKENI. This CDR3 region has 13 residues. With 5 bases removed from V and 2 bases from J, the gap between germline ends came to 9 bases. CDR3 DNA: TGTGCCAGCTCAGGTTCAGAACAAGAGACCCAGTACTTC. Protein product: CASSGSEQETQYF.

The rearrangement joins TRBV9 to TRBJ1-1; D is undetermined. The CDR3 consists of 16 residues. The germline V and J ends were trimmed by 3 bases and 0 bases, with 15 bases remaining between them. Germline assignment: CDR1 SGDLS and CDR2 YYNGEE. CDR3 sequence (DNA): TGTGCCAGCAGCGGGACTAGTCAGGTGTTGAACACTGAAGCTTTCTTT. Encoded protein: CASSGTSQVLNTEAFF.

The chain links TRBV11-2 to TRBJ2-1; 8 nucleotides line up with TRBD1. The length of the CDR3 is 15 residues. J lost 1 base, V lost 6 bases, and 5 bases had no gene match. Germline loops: CDR1 SGHAT, CDR2 FQNNGV. CDR3 residues: CASSSDRVSYNEQFF. CDR3 DNA sequence: TGTGCCAGCAGTTCGGACAGGGTATCCTACAATGAGCAGTTCTTC.

A single count supports this clone. This chain joins TRBV6-5 and TRBJ2-5, with D maybe TRBD2 (6 bases). Germline V gene lookup returns CDR1 MNHEY and CDR2 SVGAGI. This CDR3 is 15 amino acids long. Trimming stripped 7 bases from V and 2 bases from J, with 17 bases between. Written as DNA, the CDR3 is TGTGCCAGCATTCTCTCCTGGGGGGTTCAAGAGACCCAGTACTTC. Encoded protein: CASILSWGVQETQYF.

This clone has a single count. V and J are TRBV5-6 and TRBJ2-2; 8 bases are a match to TRBD1. The germline V gene encodes CDR1 SGHDT and CDR2 YYEEEE. The J segment lost 1 base and the V segment lost 0 bases, leaving 2 bases of the junction unmatched. CDR3 length equals 16 residues. CDR3 sequence (DNA): TGTGCCAGCAGCTTGGCGGACAGGGTGAACACCGGGGAGCTGTTTTTT. Protein product: CASSLADRVNTGELFF.